The T cell receptor beta chain under discussion was sequenced for a study of cytomegalovirus exposure and HLA in healthy donors. In the study overall: Earlier, 150 million to 200 million T cells were analyzed, and some 120 million unique TCR beta sequences were found among them.

The CDR3 has 14 amino acids. The germline gives CDR1 MRHNA, CDR2 SNTAGT. The ends lost 0 bases at V and 7 bases at J; junction bases unmatched: 4. The PCR had 60 Vbeta and 13 Jbeta primers. Profiling relied on immunoSEQ multiplex PCR, and the TCRdb table lists in-frame clones only, not all of them. Of about 150,000 clones listed, around four fifths are singletons. Study results and limitations: Researchers catalogued roughly 150 TCR beta chains as cytomegalovirus-associated.

This clone has just one count. The target antigen is unknown. The origin of this receptor is a woman in her 50s in good health and CMV-seropositive. What was sequenced was PBMCs. The chain combines TRBV6-4 with TRBJ2-3, with TRBD2 matching 7 bases. The CDR3 sequence: CASSDSSGEHTQYF. The CDR3 DNA sequence: TGTGCCAGCAGTGACTCGAGCGGGGAGCATACGCAGTATTTT.